This entry is about one T cell receptor (beta chain). What it binds is not known. The data were taken from a study of breast tumors, draining lymph nodes, adjacent tissues. Study results and limitations: Findings are consistent with lymph node origin and intratumoral expansion of most tumor T cells. Tumor TCR diversity was below lymph nodes but above nontumor tissue.

From the multiplex PCR reads, TCRdb called clonotypes with MiXCR, one entry per CDR3 protein. The data hold some 130,000 distinct CDR3 sequences, with approximately 22% observed a single time. Breast cancer patients provided tissue from their axillary draining lymph nodes. Germline CDR1 and CDR2: MDHEN and SYDVKM. The CDR3 contains 12 residues. Trimming took 3 bases from V and 4 from J, leaving 4 bases between them. This clonotype was obtained from a female donor with breast cancer. Some clones in this sample may be carry-over from other donors' samples. The V and J genes are TRBV28 and TRBJ1-3; D gene uncertain. Specimen: axillary lymph node tissue. DNA for the CDR3: TGTGCCAGCAGTTTCCTGGGAAACACCATATATTTT. Amino acids: CASSFLGNTIYF.